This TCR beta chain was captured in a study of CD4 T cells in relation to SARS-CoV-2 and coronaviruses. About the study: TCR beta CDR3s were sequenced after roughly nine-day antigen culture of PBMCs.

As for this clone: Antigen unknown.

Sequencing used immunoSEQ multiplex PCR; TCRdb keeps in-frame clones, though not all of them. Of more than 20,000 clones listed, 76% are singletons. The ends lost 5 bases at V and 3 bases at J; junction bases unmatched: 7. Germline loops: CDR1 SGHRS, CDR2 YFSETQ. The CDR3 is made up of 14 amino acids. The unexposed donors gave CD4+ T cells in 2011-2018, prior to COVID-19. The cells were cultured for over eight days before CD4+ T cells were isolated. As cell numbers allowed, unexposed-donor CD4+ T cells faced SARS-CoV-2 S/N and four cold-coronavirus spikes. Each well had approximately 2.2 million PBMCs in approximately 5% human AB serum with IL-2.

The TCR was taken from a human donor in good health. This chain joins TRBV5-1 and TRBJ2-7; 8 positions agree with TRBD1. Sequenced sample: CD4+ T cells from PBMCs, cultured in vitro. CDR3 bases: TGCGCCAGCAGAGAAGGGACAGGATACTACGAGCAGTACTTC. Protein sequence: CASREGTGYYEQYF.